This T cell receptor (beta chain) stems from a study of siplizumab effects on memory and regulatory T cells (dated by TCRdb to about 2019). For the study in its entirety: The effect of the anti-CD2 antibody siplizumab on alloreactive T-cell subsets was examined in allogeneic mixed lymphocyte reactions constructed from human PBMCs. What the study reported, not specific to this receptor: Sequences below about 10^-5 frequency were poorly captured, so only a minor fraction of alloreactive clones could be mapped to unstimulated subsets. Among mappable alloreactive CD4+ clones, an average Treg-derived fraction of approximately 73% was observed with siplizumab, compared with approximately 26% in control reactions. Siplizumab significantly reduced the cumulative frequency of alloreactive sequences traceable to unstimulated CD4+ memory T cells. Unstimulated naive T cells appeared more diverse than memory T cells, and naive cells seemed to contribute substantially to the alloresponse. For roughly 80-95% of proliferating CD4+ or CD8+ clones, no naive or memory phenotype could be assigned. Whether proliferating Tregs from siplizumab cultures actually had suppressive function was not functionally confirmed.

Receptors were amplified or captured by the immunoSEQ multiplex PCR assay. Around 10^5 TCR templates per sample were assayed by the deep sequencing platform. Genomic DNA extracted from sorted T cells was used for TCRbeta CDR3 sequencing. The original methods were these. Clonal analysis of TCRbeta CDR3 data was done in the R programming language. Unstimulated samples were compared with post-reaction CFSE-low samples to define alloreactive CD4+ and CD8+ clones. Regulatory or non-regulatory origin was assigned to alloreactive CD4+ clones by matching of sequences to sorted unstimulated Treg and non-Treg repertoires. What TCRdb holds here is the immuneACCESS table cut down to in-frame rearrangements. Part of the clones is not present; checked against another copy, under half of the missing clones reflect an unresolved V gene, and the others are unexplained. V and J calls and clone size are as listed in that table; D and trimming were resolved from the DNA. The sample profile shows more than 85,000 clones; roughly 94% of them were found once. Jointly, the top ten make up around 0.77% of the sample.

About this clone: Its antigen is unknown. No much larger clonotype is one base removed from it; base qualities were not supplied.

Reading the germline V gene gives CDR1 MNHEY and CDR2 SVGAGI. Relative to germline, V is 6 bases shorter and J is 1 base shorter, with 13 bases between their ends. The CDR3 contains 15 residues, cysteine and phenylalanine counted. CDR3 DNA only is kept here, 45 bases in frame from base 1. Sorted unstimulated T cells, along with proliferating T cells recovered from mixed lymphocyte reactions, underwent TCRbeta CDR3 sequencing. Fresh whole blood from nine to eleven HLA-typed healthy donors was used to isolate PBMCs. To map where alloreactive clones came from, CD4+ regulatory T cells in the unstimulated state were FACS-sorted.

The sample consisted of Tregs sorted from blood. The chain employs TRBV6-5 and TRBJ2-4, and perhaps TRBD2 as D gene, on 5 matching bases. The receptor's source is a human donor in good health. The CDR3: CASSLSLAAKNIQYF. DNA sequence: TGTGCCAGCAGCTTATCTTTAGCGGCCAAAAACATTCAGTACTTC.